Shown below are 10 T cell receptor beta chains from a single sample sequenced in a study of T cell responses to AZD1222 COVID-19 vaccine. Method: immunoSEQ multiplex PCR; TCRdb's copy keeps in-frame clones and lacks some. The sample carries around 140,000 clones, 93% recorded once. Source: peripheral blood, taken on day 0 of AZD1222 vaccination. The receptors were gathered from an adult in good health.

The gene calls are TRBV10-3 and TRBJ1-1, with D unclear. Trimming pared 10 bases from V and 3 bases from J, leaving 9 bases between. This CDR3 is 11 amino acids long. Germline lookup yields CDR1 ENHRY and CDR2 SYGVKD. The DNA for the CDR3 is TGTGCCAACCTCTTAGACACTGAAGCTTTCTTT. Translation gives CANLLDTEAFF.

V is TRBV29-1 and J is TRBJ1-1, with D uncertain. Germline CDR1 reads SQVTM; CDR2 reads ANQGSEA. Between the trimmed V and J ends, which lost 7 bases and 5 bases, there was a span of 11 bases. This CDR3 spans 11 amino acids. CDR3 nucleotide sequence: TGCAGCGCCTTAGGTGGGACTGAAGCTTTCTTT. Translating gives CSALGGTEAFF.

J is TRBJ2-7 and V is TRBV2; 7 bases are a match to TRBD1. J gave up 3 bases and V 6 bases, and 14 bases lay outside the gene matches. CDR1 and CDR2 from the germline V gene are SNHLY and FYNNEI. The CDR3 sequence is 16 residues long. Written as DNA, the CDR3 is TGTGCCAGCAGCCGTTATCCGGGACAGATAAACTACGAGCAGTACTTC. Protein sequence: CASSRYPGQINYEQYF.

The chain recombines TRBV9 with TRBJ2-3; tentatively, D is TRBD1 or TRBD2 (5 bases each). This CDR3 spans 16 amino acids. Germline CDR1 reads SGDLS; CDR2 reads YYNGEE. Trimming cost V 3 bases and J 1 base, with 15 bases left between them. This chain's CDR3 is CASSDYGAGRTDTQYF. Here the CDR3 DNA reads TGTGCCAGCAGCGACTACGGGGCGGGCCGCACAGATACGCAGTATTTT.

CDR3 DNA sequence: TGTGCCAGTAGTATTAGGGTGGAGCGGGGGGGACCCACCGGGGAGCTGTTTTTT. Residues: CASSIRVERGGPTGELFF. V and J are TRBV19 and TRBJ2-2, with 10 bases identical to TRBD2. Trimming took 3 bases from V and 4 from J; bases not matched to a gene: 11. Germline V gives CDR1 LNHDA, CDR2 SQIVND (reference sequence). CDR3 length equals 18 residues.

This chain links TRBV4-2 with TRBJ1-1; a possible D gene is TRBD1 (5 bases). Germline V lookup: CDR1 LGHNA, CDR2 YNFKEQ. Between the trimmed V and J ends, which lost 0 bases and 8 bases, there was a span of 16 bases. The CDR3 contains 15 residues. CDR3 bases: TGTGCCAGCAGCCAAGATGGGGCAGACATTACAGAAGCTTTCTTT. Its translation is CASSQDGADITEAFF.

This chain uses TRBV19 with TRBJ2-5; either TRBD1 or TRBD2 may supply D (6 bases each). Germline V lookup: CDR1 LNHDA, CDR2 SQIVND (reference sequence). Trimming took off 4 bases at V and 1 base at J, with 19 bases between the two ends. This CDR3 has 17 residues. CDR3: CASSRTHPGALQETQYF. The CDR3, as DNA: TGTGCCAGTAGTAGGACTCATCCGGGGGCCCTCCAAGAGACCCAGTACTTC.

The rearrangement links TRBV19 to TRBJ1-3, with D uncertain. The CDR3 length is 14 residues. Trimming shortened V by 8 bases and J by 2 bases, and 13 bases separated the two germline ends. Germline V gene lookup returns CDR1 LNHDA and CDR2 SQIVND (reference sequence). For the CDR3, the DNA is TGTGCCAGTGTTTCGGGAGCTACTGGAAACACCATATATTTT. Encoded protein: CASVSGATGNTIYF.

The J gene is TRBJ1-1, the V gene TRBV5-1; D is perhaps TRBD1 (5 bases). Germline loops: CDR1 SGHRS, CDR2 YFSETQ. The V gene lost 4 bases and the J gene lost 5 bases, with 15 bases spanning the gap. This CDR3 region has 14 residues. CDR3 in DNA: TGCGCCAGCAGCCCTACGACAGCGATAACTGAAGCTTTCTTT. Encoded protein: CASSPTTAITEAFF.

This rearrangement joins TRBV5-1 to TRBJ1-6; D gene uncertain. The CDR3 is made up of 14 amino acids. V dropped 4 bases and J dropped 5 bases, with 10 bases sitting between them. The V gene's germline CDR1 is SGHRS and CDR2 YFSETQ. This chain's CDR3 is CASSPEANNSPLHF. In nucleotides, the CDR3 is TGCGCCAGCAGCCCGGAGGCCAATAATTCACCCCTCCACTTT. The whole variable domain, remainder taken from reference TRBV5-1 and TRBJ1-6, is KAGVTQTPRYLIKTRGQQVTLSCSPISGHRSVSWYQQTPGQGLQFLFEYFSETQRNKGNFPGRFSGRQFSNSRSEMNVSTLELGDSALYLCASSPEANNSPLHFGNGTRLTVT.